This T cell receptor (beta chain) was captured by sequencing in a study of blood T cell repertoires in COVID-19. For the study at large: Some COVID-19 samples were acute and others convalescent; all came from the United States, Italy and Spain. The cDNA or gDNA used as material had been derived from T cells, B-cell-depleted T cells, or PBMCs.

The CDR3 totals 16 residues. The V gene end was trimmed by 5 bases and the J gene end by 3 bases; junction bases not matched to a gene: 9. Germline values: CDR1 SEHNR, CDR2 FQNEAQ (reference sequence). Per the study methods: It was from reference gene primer amplification that nucleated cell counts were estimated. Data came from immunoSEQ multiplex PCR; TCRdb stores just in-frame clones and leaves some out. From that table come the V and J calls and clone size; the DNA was used to work out D and trimming. The table shows under 30,000 clones, with roughly 94% occurring only once. The chain is built from TRBV7-9 and TRBJ1-4, with 7 bases lining up with TRBD1. This TCR derives from a human donor with active COVID-19. The donor label of this sample is uncertain. Sequencing was done on a sample of peripheral blood. In DNA form, the CDR3 reads TGTGCCAGCAGCGAGACAGGGATGGGCTCTAATGAAAAACTGTTTTTT. It yields the protein CASSETGMGSNEKLFF.